This T cell receptor beta chain was sequenced for a study of blood T cells in healthy people across ages. Overall study results and limits: Older age went with lower TCR beta diversity per million T cells, in a roughly linear way.

The authors ran a second PCR of roughly 6 to 12 cycles using a sample-barcoded 5' primer and a J-beta primer mix. A single record per CDR3 protein comes from TCRdb applying MiXCR to the 5' RACE reads. The table shows over 1.5 million distinct CDR3 sequences, with 49% occurring only once. Germline V gene lookup returns CDR1 SEHNR and CDR2 FQNEAQ (reference sequence). The CDR3 spans 15 residues. V was cut by 0 bases and J by 5 bases, with 11 bases left in between. This clonotype has more than one count but fewer than ten. Its antigen remains unknown. Donors were healthy Caucasian individuals from Russia aged roughly 6 to 95.

This receptor was taken from a woman aged 40 to 50 in good health. The sequenced material came from blood. The chain carries TRBV7-9 and TRBJ2-4; a weak D match, TRBD2 (6 bases). CDR3 protein: CASSLARDRQNIQYF. The CDR3 DNA reads TGTGCCAGCAGCTTAGCGCGGGATCGGCAAAACATTCAGTACTTC. Full variable domain (remainder filled in from reference TRBV7-9 and TRBJ2-4): DTGVSQNPRHKITKRGQNVTFRCDPISEHNRLYWYRQTLGQGPEFLTYFQNEAQLEKSRLLSDRFSAERPKGSFSTLEIQRTEQGDSAMYLCASSLARDRQNIQYFGAGTRLSVL.